The clone carrying this TCR beta chain has ten or more counts. Its antigen is not identified. 5'RACE template switching produced TCR cDNA carrying a universal primer site and UMIs. TCRdb used MiXCR to reprocess the 5' RACE reads, holding one entry per CDR3 protein. This table holds hundreds of thousands of distinct CDR3 sequences, roughly 3.5% found once. These data come from a study of T cells after yellow fever vaccination. Whole-study findings and limits: Bulk-population clonotypes that are abundant could appear as contaminants in FACS-sorted repertoires.

The CDR3 is 15 amino acids. The germline V gene has CDR1 LGHNA and CDR2 YSLEER. The ends were cut back, 4 bases at V and 2 bases at J, with 13 bases in the middle. This sequence was found in a man between 18 and 29 years old who received the YFV17D yellow fever vaccine. The sequencing here drew on PBMCs, taken on the day of the yellow fever booster vaccination. V and J are TRBV4-3 and TRBJ2-3; possible D gene TRBD2, 7 bases. CDR3 sequence reads: CASSPGGGDTDTQYF. The CDR3 nucleotides read TGCGCCAGCAGCCCAGGAGGGGGGGACACAGATACGCAGTATTTT.